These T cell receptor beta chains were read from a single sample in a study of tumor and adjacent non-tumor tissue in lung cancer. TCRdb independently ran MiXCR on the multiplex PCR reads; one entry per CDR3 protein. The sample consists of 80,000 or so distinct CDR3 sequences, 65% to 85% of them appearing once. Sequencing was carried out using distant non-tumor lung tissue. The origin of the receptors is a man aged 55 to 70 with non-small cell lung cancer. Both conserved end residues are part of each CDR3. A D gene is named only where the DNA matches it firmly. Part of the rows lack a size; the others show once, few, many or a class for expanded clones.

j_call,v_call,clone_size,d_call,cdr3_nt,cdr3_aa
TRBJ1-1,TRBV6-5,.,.,TGTGCCAGCAGTCGGGGGGCGGTGCAAACTGAAGCTTTCTTT,CASSRGAVQTEAFF
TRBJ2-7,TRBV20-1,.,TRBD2,TGCAATGCTAGAGAAGACCGGACTAGCGGGAGGGTTGCCGAGGGAGAGCAGTACTTC,CNAREDRTSGRVAEGEQYF
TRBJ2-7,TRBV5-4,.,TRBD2,TGTGCCAGCTGCTTGGCTCTGCAGCGGGAGACGAGAGAGCATTACTTC,CASCLALQRETREHYF
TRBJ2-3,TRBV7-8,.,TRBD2,TGTGCCAGCACCCTGCGGGAGAACATAAATACGCAGTATTTT,CASTLRENINTQYF
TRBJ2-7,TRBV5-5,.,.,TGTGTCAGCAGCCTACGGAGGGACGCCTTCTACGAGCTGTACTTC,CVSSLRRDAFYELYF
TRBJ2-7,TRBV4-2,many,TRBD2,TGTGCCAGCAGCCAAGGAAGCGGGGGGTCCCGGGCCAACGAGCAGTACTTC,CASSQGSGGSRANEQYF
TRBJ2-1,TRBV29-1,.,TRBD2,TGCAGCGGGACGATACGAGCGGGAGGGCCCAGTGAGCTGTTCTTC,CSGTIRAGGPSELFF
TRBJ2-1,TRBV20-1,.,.,TGCAGTTCTAGAGATCGGCCTAGCAGCTACAATGAGCAGTCCTTC,CSSRDRPSSYNEQSF
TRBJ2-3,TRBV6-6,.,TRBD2,TGTACTAGCAGTTACGGTCTAGCGGGGGGCACAGATACGCAGTATTTT,CTSSYGLAGGTDTQYF
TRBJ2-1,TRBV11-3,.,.,TGTGCCAGCAGCCCGTCTAGTGGGACCAACGATGAACAGTTCTTC,CASSPSSGTNDEQFF
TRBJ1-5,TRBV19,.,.,TGTGCCAGTAGTACAATGGACAGCGTGAATCAGCCCCAGCATTTT,CASSTMDSVNQPQHF
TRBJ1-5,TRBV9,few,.,TGTGCCAGCAGAACCGCTCAGAAGAATAGCAATCAGCCCCAGCATTTT,CASRTAQKNSNQPQHF
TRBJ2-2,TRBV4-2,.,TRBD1,TGTGTCAGCAGTCAAGGGACAGGGGACACCGGGGAGCTGTTTTTT,CVSSQGTGDTGELFF
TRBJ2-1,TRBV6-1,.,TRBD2,TGTGCCAGCAGTACTCTAGCGGGAGCCCTCAATAAGCAGTTCTTC,CASSTLAGALNKQFF
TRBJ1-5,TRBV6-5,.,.,TGTGCCATCAGTTACGGGGGGTCAGGGCAGCCCCGGCATTTT,CAISYGGSGQPRHF
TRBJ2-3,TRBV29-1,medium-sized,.,TGCAGCGTTGGGCCAGATACGCAGTATTTT,CSVGPDTQYF
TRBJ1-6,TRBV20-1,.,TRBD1,TGCAGTACCAAAAGTTCGGGACAGCTTTATTCACCCCTCCACTTT,CSTKSSGQLYSPLHF
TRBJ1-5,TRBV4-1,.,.,TGCTCCAGCAGCCAAGACCCGGGCGGGGTTCCGTTCCAGCCCCAGCATTTT,CSSSQDPGGVPFQPQHF
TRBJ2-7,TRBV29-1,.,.,TGCAGCGTGCTCCCTAACGGGTCGCTAGGGGAGTACTTC,CSVLPNGSLGEYF
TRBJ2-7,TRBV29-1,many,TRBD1,TGCAGCGTCGCCGGGACAGGGGCCTACGAGCAGTACTTC,CSVAGTGAYEQYF
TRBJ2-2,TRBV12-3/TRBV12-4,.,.,TGTGCCAGCCGTCCCGGGGGCAACACCGGGTGGCTGTTTTTT,CASRPGGNTGWLFF
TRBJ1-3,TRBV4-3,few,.,TGCGCCAGCAGCGACCGGACGCATGGTTCTGGAAACACCATATATTTT,CASSDRTHGSGNTIYF
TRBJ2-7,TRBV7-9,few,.,TGTGCCAGCAGCTTAGGGCAGCAGACCTACGAGCAGTACTTC,CASSLGQQTYEQYF
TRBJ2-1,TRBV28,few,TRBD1,TGTGCCAGCATCCCCGGGACAGGGGGGAAGGATGAGCAGTTCTTC,CASIPGTGGKDEQFF
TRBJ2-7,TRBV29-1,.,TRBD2,TGCACCGTTAAAGAGGCGACTAGCAGCTACGAGCAGTACTTC,CTVKEATSSYEQYF
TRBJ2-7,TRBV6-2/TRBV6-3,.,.,TGTGCCAACAGTTACGGGCTAGCAGGAGGCCCCGGGTACTTC,CANSYGLAGGPGYF
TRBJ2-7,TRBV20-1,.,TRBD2,TGCAGTGCTAGACAGACGGGGGGACCCTGCGAGCAGTACTTC,CSARQTGGPCEQYF
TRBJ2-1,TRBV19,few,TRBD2,TGTGCCAGTAGTCCCGGGACTAGCGGGGCTGGGGGTGAGCAGTTCTTC,CASSPGTSGAGGEQFF
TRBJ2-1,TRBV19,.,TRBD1,TGTGCCAGTAGTGACCGGGACAGGAACAATGAGCAGTTCTTC,CASSDRDRNNEQFF
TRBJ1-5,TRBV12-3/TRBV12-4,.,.,TGTGCCAGCAGCCCTGGGATACCGATTAATCAGCCCCAACATTTT,CASSPGIPINQPQHF
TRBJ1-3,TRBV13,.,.,TGTGCCAGTACAGGGCGGGCAGTTAGAAACACCATATATTTT,CASTGRAVRNTIYF
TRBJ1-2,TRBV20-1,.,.,TGCTGTGCTAGCAGGGGTTCCTATGCCTACACCTTC,CCASRGSYAYTF
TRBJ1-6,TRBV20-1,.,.,TGCAGTGCTGACGAGCCATGGGGTGTCGAGGCGCCCCTCCACTTT,CSADEPWGVEAPLHF
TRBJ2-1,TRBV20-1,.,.,TGTAGTGTTAGAGATCTTTCAGGGCATGGCAATGAGCAGTTCTTC,CSVRDLSGHGNEQFF
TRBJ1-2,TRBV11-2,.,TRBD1,TGTGCCAGCAGCCCCTCGGCGGGACAGGGCTTCAACTATAGCTACACCTTC,CASSPSAGQGFNYSYTF
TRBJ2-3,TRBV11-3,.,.,TGTGCCAGCAGTTTTCAGGTGGCAGATACGCATTATTTT,CASSFQVADTHYF
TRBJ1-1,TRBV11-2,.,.,.,CASCLVGRGTETLF
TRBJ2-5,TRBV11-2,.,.,TGTGCCAGCAGGTCTATAGGGGAAGAGAGCCAATACTTC,CASRSIGEESQYF
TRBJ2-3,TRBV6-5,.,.,TGTGCCAGCCCAGGCACAGATACGCAGTATTTT,CASPGTDTQYF
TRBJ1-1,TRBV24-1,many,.,TGTGCCACCAGTGGAGAGGAGAGGACTGAAGCTTTCTTT,CATSGEERTEAFF
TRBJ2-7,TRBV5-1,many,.,TGCGCCAGCAGCTCCCCGGGAGACTACGAGCAGTACTTC,CASSSPGDYEQYF
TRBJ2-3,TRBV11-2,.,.,TGTGCCAGCAGCACCTACACAGGTACGCAGTATTTT,CASSTYTGTQYF